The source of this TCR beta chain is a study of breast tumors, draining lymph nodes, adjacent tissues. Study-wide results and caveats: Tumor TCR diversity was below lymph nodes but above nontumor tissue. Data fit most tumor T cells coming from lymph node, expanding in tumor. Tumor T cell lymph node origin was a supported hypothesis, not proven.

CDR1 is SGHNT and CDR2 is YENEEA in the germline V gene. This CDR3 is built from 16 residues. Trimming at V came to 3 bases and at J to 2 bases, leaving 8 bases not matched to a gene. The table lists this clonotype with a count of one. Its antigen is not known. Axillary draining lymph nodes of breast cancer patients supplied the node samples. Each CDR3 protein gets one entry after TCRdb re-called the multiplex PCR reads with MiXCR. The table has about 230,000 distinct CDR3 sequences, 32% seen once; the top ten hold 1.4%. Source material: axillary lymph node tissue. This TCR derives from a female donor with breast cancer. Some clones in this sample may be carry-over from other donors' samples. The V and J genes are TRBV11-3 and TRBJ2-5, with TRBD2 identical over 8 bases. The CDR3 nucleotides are TGTGCCAGCAGCTTGGTAGCGGGATGGTTACAAGAGACCCAGTACTTC. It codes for CASSLVAGWLQETQYF.